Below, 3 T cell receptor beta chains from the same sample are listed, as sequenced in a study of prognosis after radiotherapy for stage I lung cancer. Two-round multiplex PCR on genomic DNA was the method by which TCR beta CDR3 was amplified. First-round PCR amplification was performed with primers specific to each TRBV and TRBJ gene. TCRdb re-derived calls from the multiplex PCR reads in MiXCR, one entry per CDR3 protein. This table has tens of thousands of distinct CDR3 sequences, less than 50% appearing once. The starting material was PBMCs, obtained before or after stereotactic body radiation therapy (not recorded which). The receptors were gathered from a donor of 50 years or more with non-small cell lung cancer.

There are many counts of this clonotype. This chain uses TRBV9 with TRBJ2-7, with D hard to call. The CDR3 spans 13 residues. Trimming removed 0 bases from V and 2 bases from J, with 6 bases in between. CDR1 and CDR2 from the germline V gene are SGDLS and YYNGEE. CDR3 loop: CASSVDSTYEQYF. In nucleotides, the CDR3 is TGTGCCAGCAGCGTAGACTCGACCTACGAGCAGTACTTC. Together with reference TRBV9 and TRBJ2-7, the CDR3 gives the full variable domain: DSGVTQTPKHLITATGQRVTLRCSPRSGDLSVYWYQQSLDQGLQFLIQYYNGEERAKGNILERFSAQQFPDLHSELNLSSLELGDSALYFCASSVDSTYEQYFGPGTRLTVT.

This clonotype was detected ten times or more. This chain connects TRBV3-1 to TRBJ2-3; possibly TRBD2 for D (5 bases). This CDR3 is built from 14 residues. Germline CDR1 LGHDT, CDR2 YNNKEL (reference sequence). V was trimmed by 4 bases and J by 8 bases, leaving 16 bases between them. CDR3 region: CASSRVSREGTQYF. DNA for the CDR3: TGTGCCAGCAGCCGAGTTTCACGGGAAGGTACGCAGTATTTT.

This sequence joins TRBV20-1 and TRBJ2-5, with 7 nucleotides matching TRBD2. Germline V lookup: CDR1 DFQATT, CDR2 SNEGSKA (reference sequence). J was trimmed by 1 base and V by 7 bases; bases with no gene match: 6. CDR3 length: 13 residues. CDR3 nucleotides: TGCAGTGTGGGGGGGGACGTCCAAGAGACCCAGTACTTC. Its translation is CSVGGDVQETQYF.